The clone carrying this T cell receptor (beta chain) was observed once. These data belong to a study of T cells in localized non-small cell lung cancer. TCRdb's copy holds only in-frame clones and misses some; the assay was immunoSEQ multiplex PCR. Among about 70,000 clones listed, roughly nine tenths were seen once. The CDR3 runs to 13 residues. Deletions cut 4 bases from V and 9 bases from J, with 13 bases between. Germline CDR1 and CDR2: MGHDK and SYGVNS. This chain uses TRBV25-1 with TRBJ1-5; D is undetermined. The receptor was isolated from a male donor older than 55 with stage III squamous cell lung carcinoma. The input for sequencing was peripheral blood, taken before any cancer treatment. The CDR3 DNA follows: TGTGCCAGCAGTGCCGCAGGATTATGGCCCCAGCATTTT. The encoded protein is CASSAAGLWPQHF.